This T cell receptor beta chain was retrieved from a study of blood T cell repertoires in COVID-19. Study-level background: Researchers got acute and convalescent COVID-19 samples from the United States, Italy and Spain. Nucleic acid was either cDNA or gDNA, and it came from T cells, B-cell-depleted T cells, or PBMCs.

In Seattle, patients joined the study during active infection and were tracked longitudinally. Original processing notes: Reference gene primer amplification yielded estimated nucleated cell counts. Clones were sequenced by immunoSEQ multiplex PCR, and TCRdb holds only the in-frame ones, with some missing. V, J and clone size derive from that table, while D and trimming were established from the DNA sequence. This table holds 250,000 to 400,000 clones, around 88% found once. This sequence was found in a woman aged 25-40 years with COVID-19, enrolled during active disease. The sample comprised peripheral blood.

The CDR3 here is CASSEVKPLDSNQPQHF. Written as DNA, the CDR3 is TGCGCCAGCAGTGAGGTGAAACCGCTAGATAGCAATCAGCCCCAGCATTTT. This chain links TRBV10-1 with TRBJ1-5; D unresolved. Trimming cost V 2 bases and J 0 bases, with 14 bases left between them. Germline CDR1 reads WNHNN; CDR2 reads SYGVQD (reference sequence). CDR3 size: 17 residues.